The rows below give T cell receptor beta chains drawn from one sample of a study of yellow fever vaccine responses in identical twins. TCRdb analysed the RT-PCR reads with MiXCR anew, one entry per CDR3 protein. This sample has about 4,000 distinct CDR3 sequences, with about 85% found just once. Sequencing used T cells from blood (PBMCs), unsorted or a sorted subset (not recorded which), obtained before or after yellow fever vaccination (not recorded which). The receptors originated from a woman aged 18-29 years who received the yellow fever vaccine. Both conserved end residues are part of each CDR3. A D gene is named only where the DNA matches it firmly. Clone size is stated in some rows and not others, as once, few, many or a class when expanded.

J gene,clone size,D gene,V gene,CDR3 DNA,CDR3 protein
TRBJ2-3,few,NA,TRBV2,TGTGCCAGCAGTTTTACAGATACGCAGTATTTT,CASSFTDTQYF
TRBJ2-3,NA,NA,TRBV29-1,TGCAGCGCCCGGAGTATAAGTCTAGCGACGCAGTATTTT,CSARSISLATQYF
TRBJ2-1,NA,NA,TRBV29-1,TGCAGCGTTGAAGATTGGGGAAGCTCCAATGAGCAGTTCTTC,CSVEDWGSSNEQFF
TRBJ2-7,NA,NA,TRBV4-1,TGCGCCAGCAGCCCACTCCAGGACCCAGCTGGGGAGCAGTACTTC,CASSPLQDPAGEQYF
TRBJ2-1,NA,NA,TRBV29-1,TGCAGCGTTGGGTTTACGGTCTACAATGAGCAGTTCTTC,CSVGFTVYNEQFF
TRBJ2-4,NA,NA,TRBV11-1,TGTGCCAGCAGTGGGGGGAGTGGAGCCAAAAACATTCAGTACTTC,CASSGGSGAKNIQYF
TRBJ2-7,NA,TRBD2,TRBV20-1,TGCAGTGCTGACCTTGGACTAGCGGGTTACGAGCAGTACTTC,CSADLGLAGYEQYF
TRBJ1-5,NA,TRBD1,TRBV12-3/TRBV12-4,TGTGCCAGAAGACAACAGGGGACTAATCAGCCCCAGCATTTT,CARRQQGTNQPQHF
TRBJ2-5,NA,NA,TRBV20-1,TGCAGTGCTAGAAGGCCGGAGACCCAGTACTTC,CSARRPETQYF
TRBJ2-7,NA,NA,TRBV11-3,TGTGCCAGCAGCTCCTTGATGTTGGCCTACGAGCAGTACTTC,CASSSLMLAYEQYF
TRBJ2-3,NA,NA,TRBV11-1,TGTGCCAGCAGCTCTACGACAGGTCTTCTAGGCACAGATACGCAGTATTTT,CASSSTTGLLGTDTQYF
TRBJ2-7,NA,NA,TRBV5-4,TGTGCCAGCAGCTCGGGACTCTACGAGCAGTACTTC,CASSSGLYEQYF
TRBJ2-1,NA,NA,TRBV20-1,TGCAGTGCTAGAGGAACTCTAGAGAATGAGCAGTTCTTC,CSARGTLENEQFF
TRBJ2-1,NA,NA,TRBV11-1,TGTGCCAGCAGCCCCCGGCGTGTGACAGAAGCGGACAATGAGCAGTTCTTC,CASSPRRVTEADNEQFF
TRBJ2-7,NA,NA,TRBV29-1,TGCAGCGTTCAGCAGGGGCCCTACGAGCAGTACTTC,CSVQQGPYEQYF
TRBJ2-5,NA,TRBD1,TRBV12-3/TRBV12-4,TGTGCCAGCAGTTTTGTGACAGGGGGCGTTTCGGAGACCCAGTACTTC,CASSFVTGGVSETQYF
TRBJ2-1,NA,TRBD2,TRBV11-2,TGTGCCAGCAGCTTCCCCCTAGCGGGGGCCAACAATGAGCAGTTCTTC,CASSFPLAGANNEQFF
TRBJ2-7,NA,TRBD1,TRBV5-5,TGTGCCAGCAGCAGCACAGGGGGCAGGTCCTACGAGCAGTACTTC,CASSSTGGRSYEQYF
TRBJ2-7,NA,TRBD2,TRBV29-1,TGCAGCGTTGTGATCGTGGGGCTAGCGGGAGGGAACGAGCAGTACTTC,CSVVIVGLAGGNEQYF
TRBJ2-5,NA,NA,TRBV12-3/TRBV12-4,TGTGCCAGCAGCGGGAGTGTGGAGACCCAGTACTTC,CASSGSVETQYF
TRBJ2-1,NA,NA,TRBV18,TGTGCCAGCTCACCTAACTTGTCCTACAATGAGCAGTTCTTC,CASSPNLSYNEQFF
TRBJ2-7,NA,TRBD2,TRBV10-1,TGCGCCAGCAGTGAGGGACTAGCGGGGGACGAGCAGTACTTC,CASSEGLAGDEQYF
TRBJ2-2,once,TRBD2,TRBV7-7,TGTGCTAGCAGCTTAAACAGCGGGGGGGCGACCGGGGAGCTGTTTTTT,CASSLNSGGATGELFF
TRBJ2-6,NA,NA,TRBV5-1,TGCGCCAGCAGCTTGGATCCCGTTAATGGGGCCAACGTCCTGACTTTC,CASSLDPVNGANVLTF
TRBJ2-7,NA,TRBD2,TRBV14,TGTGCCAGCAGCCAAGCCTTTAGCGGGGGAAGCTCCTACGAGCAGTACTTC,CASSQAFSGGSSYEQYF
TRBJ2-3,few,TRBD1,TRBV14,TGTGCCAGCAGCCTAGAGACAGGGACCTCCTTCACAGATACGCAGTATTTT,CASSLETGTSFTDTQYF
TRBJ2-1,once,NA,TRBV15,TGTGCCACCCACGACGCAATGTCCTACAATGAGCAGTTCTTC,CATHDAMSYNEQFF
TRBJ1-2,NA,NA,TRBV19,TGTGCCAGTAGTCCAACAGGGCTGGGCTATGGCTACACCTTC,CASSPTGLGYGYTF
TRBJ2-1,few,TRBD2,TRBV20-1,TGCAGTGCTAGAGATCTAGCGGGAGACCTTAATGAGCAGTTCTTC,CSARDLAGDLNEQFF
TRBJ2-5,NA,TRBD2,TRBV29-1,TGCAGCGTTGATGGCCTAGCGGGGGTAGGAGAGACCCAGTACTTC,CSVDGLAGVGETQYF
TRBJ1-1,NA,NA,TRBV15,TGTGCCACCAGCAGGAACACTAGGGGGGGGCTAGCTTTCTTT,CATSRNTRGGLAFF
TRBJ2-1,once,NA,TRBV2,TGTGCCAGCAGTGAAGCTCGACTAGTAGAATCCTACAATGAGCAGTTCTTC,CASSEARLVESYNEQFF
TRBJ1-2,NA,NA,TRBV18,TGTGCCAGCTCACCGGAACCCTATGGCTACACCTTC,CASSPEPYGYTF
TRBJ1-5,NA,NA,TRBV28,TGTGCCAGCAGTTTATCGACGGGGGGAATCAGCAATCAGCCCCAGCATTTT,CASSLSTGGISNQPQHF
TRBJ1-5,once,NA,TRBV21-1,TGTGCCAGCAGCAAACAGGGGGCAAGCAATCAGCCCCAGCATTTT,CASSKQGASNQPQHF